The present entry profiles one T cell receptor beta chain with its context. Its antigen is not known. The sample is drawn from a study of Ad26.COV2.S vaccination and SARS-CoV-2 variants. Whole-study context: It was the COV1001 Ad26.COV2.S trial arm that included the donor. Ad26.COV2.S, an intramuscular injection, was given once or twice 56 days apart.

Treatment meaning: over 15 received Ad26.COV2.S at low or high dose, single or two shots; 5 received placebo; per-sample allocation not given. Day 63 after the first vaccine or placebo injection was the time point for sampling. An Ad26 vector was used to express Wuhan-strain SARS-CoV-2 spike as the vaccine. Study observations and caveats: Those who received vaccine or placebo ended up with similar non-spike TCR breadth.

The assay was immunoSEQ multiplex PCR, and TCRdb's table has in-frame clones only and misses some. The sample holds more than 400,000 clones, roughly 91% seen once. Trimming left V 4 bases short and J 4 bases short, with 13 bases between. From germline, CDR1 is LNHDA and CDR2 SQIVND (reference sequence). There are 15 residues in the CDR3. Sequences were derived from peripheral blood, sampled in a trial of Ad26.COV2.S vaccine versus placebo. The TCR originated in a person between 18 and 60 years old who received the Ad26.COV2.S COVID-19 vaccine or a placebo. V is TRBV19 and J is TRBJ2-2, with D hard to call. CDR3 bases: TGTGCCAGTAGTAAAATTGGGCAGATCACCGGGGAGCTGTTTTTT. Its protein is CASSKIGQITGELFF. Filled out from reference TRBV19 and TRBJ2-2, the complete variable domain reads DGGITQSPKYLFRKEGQNVTLSCEQNLNHDAMYWYRQDPGQGLRLIYYSQIVNDFQKGDIAEGYSVSREKKESFPLTVTSAQKNPTAFYLCASSKIGQITGELFFGEGSRLTVL.